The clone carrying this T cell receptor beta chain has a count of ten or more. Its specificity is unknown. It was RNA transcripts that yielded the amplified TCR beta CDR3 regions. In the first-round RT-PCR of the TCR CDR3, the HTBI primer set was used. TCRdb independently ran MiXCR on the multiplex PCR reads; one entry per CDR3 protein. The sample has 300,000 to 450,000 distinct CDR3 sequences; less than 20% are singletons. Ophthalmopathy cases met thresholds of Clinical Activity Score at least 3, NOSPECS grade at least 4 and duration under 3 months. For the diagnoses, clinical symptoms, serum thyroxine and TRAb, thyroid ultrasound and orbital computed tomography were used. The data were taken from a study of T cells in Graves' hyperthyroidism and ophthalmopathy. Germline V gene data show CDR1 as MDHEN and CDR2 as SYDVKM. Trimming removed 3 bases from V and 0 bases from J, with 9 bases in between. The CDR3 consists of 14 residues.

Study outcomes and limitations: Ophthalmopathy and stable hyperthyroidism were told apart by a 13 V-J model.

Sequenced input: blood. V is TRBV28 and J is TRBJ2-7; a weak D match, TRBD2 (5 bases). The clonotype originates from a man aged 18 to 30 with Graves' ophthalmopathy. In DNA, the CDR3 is TGTGCCAGCAGTTTTGACGGGGTCTCCTACGAGCAGTACTTC. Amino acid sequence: CASSFDGVSYEQYF.